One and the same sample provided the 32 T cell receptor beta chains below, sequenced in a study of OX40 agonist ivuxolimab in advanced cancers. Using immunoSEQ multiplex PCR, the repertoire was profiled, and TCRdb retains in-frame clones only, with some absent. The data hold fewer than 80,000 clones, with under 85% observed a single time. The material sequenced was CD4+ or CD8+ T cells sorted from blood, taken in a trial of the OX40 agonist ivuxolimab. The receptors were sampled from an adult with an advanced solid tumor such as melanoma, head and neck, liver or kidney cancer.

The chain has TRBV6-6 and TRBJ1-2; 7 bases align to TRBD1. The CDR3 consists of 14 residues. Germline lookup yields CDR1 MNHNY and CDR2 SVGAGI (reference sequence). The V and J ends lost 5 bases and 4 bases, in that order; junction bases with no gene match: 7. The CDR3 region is CASSMTGLTYGYTF. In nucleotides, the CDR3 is TGTGCCAGCAGTATGACAGGGCTGACCTATGGCTACACCTTC.

The chain's CDR3 is CASNQASGDEQYF. The CDR3 DNA is TGTGCCAGCAATCAAGCGTCGGGGGACGAGCAGTACTTC. The chain couples TRBV6-6 to TRBJ2-7; a possible D gene is TRBD2 (6 bases). This CDR3 has 13 residues. V lost 7 bases and J 5 bases, leaving 15 bases between the germline ends. Germline CDR1 MNHNY, CDR2 SVGAGI (reference sequence).

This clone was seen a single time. The DNA of the CDR3 is TGTGCCAGCAGCCTCGACGGGGGTCCGGAGACCCAGTACTTC. Translated, it gives CASSLDGGPETQYF. V is TRBV7-6 and J is TRBJ2-5; TRBD2 is a possible D gene (6 bases). The CDR3 is made up of 14 amino acids. Germline CDR1 reads SGHVS; CDR2 reads FNYEAQ. V was shortened by 5 bases and J by 5 bases, with 15 bases between the two germline ends.

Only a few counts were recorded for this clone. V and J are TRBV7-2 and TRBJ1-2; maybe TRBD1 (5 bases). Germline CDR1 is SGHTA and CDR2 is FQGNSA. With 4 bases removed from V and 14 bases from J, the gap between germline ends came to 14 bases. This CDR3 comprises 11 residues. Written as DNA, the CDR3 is TGTGCCAGCAGCTCCACCGGGACTTGGACCTTC. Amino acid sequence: CASSSTGTWTF.

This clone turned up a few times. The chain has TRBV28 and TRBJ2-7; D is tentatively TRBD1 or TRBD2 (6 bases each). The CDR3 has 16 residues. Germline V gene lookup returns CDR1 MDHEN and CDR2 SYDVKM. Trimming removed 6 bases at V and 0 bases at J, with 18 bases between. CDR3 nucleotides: TGTGCCAGCAGCTTACTTGGGGGGCCTGTCTCCTACGAGCAGTACTTC. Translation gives CASSLLGGPVSYEQYF.

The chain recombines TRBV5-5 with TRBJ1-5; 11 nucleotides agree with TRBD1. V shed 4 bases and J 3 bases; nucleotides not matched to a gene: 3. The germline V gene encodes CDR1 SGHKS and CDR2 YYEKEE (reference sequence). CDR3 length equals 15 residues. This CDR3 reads CASSRTGGVNQPQHF. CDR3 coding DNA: TGTGCCAGCAGCCGGACAGGGGGCGTCAATCAGCCCCAGCATTTT.

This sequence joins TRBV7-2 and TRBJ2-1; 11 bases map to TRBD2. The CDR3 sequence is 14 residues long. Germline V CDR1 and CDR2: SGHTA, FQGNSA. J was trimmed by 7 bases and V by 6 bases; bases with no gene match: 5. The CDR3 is CASRLAGAGNEQFF. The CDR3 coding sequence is TGTGCCAGCAGACTAGCGGGGGCGGGGAATGAGCAGTTCTTC.

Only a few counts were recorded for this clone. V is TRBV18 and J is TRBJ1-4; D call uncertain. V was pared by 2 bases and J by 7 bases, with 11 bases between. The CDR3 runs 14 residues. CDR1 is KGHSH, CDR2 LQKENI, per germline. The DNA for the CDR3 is TGTGCCAGCTCACCAACATTTATAAGTGAAAAACTGTTTTTT. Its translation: CASSPTFISEKLFF.

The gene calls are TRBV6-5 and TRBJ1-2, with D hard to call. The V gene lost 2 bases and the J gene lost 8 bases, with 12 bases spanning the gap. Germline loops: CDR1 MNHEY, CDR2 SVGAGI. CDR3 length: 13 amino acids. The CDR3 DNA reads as TGTGCCAGCAGTTACGACCCACCGTGGGGCTACACCTTC. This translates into CASSYDPPWGYTF.

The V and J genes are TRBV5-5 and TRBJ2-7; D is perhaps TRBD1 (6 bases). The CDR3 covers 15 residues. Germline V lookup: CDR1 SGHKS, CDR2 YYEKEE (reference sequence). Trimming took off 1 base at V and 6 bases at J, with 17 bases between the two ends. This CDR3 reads CASSLSGQSGREQYF. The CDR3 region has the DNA TGTGCCAGCAGCTTGTCCGGACAGAGTGGGCGCGAGCAGTACTTC.

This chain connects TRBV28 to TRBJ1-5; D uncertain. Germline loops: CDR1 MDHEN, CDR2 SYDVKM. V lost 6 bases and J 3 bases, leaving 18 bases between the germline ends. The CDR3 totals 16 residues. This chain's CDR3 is CASSRSISDFNQPQHF. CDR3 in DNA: TGTGCCAGCAGCCGCTCCATCTCAGACTTCAATCAGCCCCAGCATTTT. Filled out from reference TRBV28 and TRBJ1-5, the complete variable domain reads DVKVTQSSRYLVKRTGEKVFLECVQDMDHENMFWYRQDPGLGLRLIYFSYDVKMKEKGDIPEGYSVSREKKERFSLILESASTNQTSMYLCASSRSISDFNQPQHFGDGTRLSIL.

The DNA for the CDR3 is TGTGCCAGCAGCTTAGCGGGACACGACATTTCACCCCTCCACTTT. This gives the protein CASSLAGHDISPLHF. The chain is built from TRBV7-2 and TRBJ1-6; possible D gene TRBD1, 6 bases. The germline V gene has CDR1 SGHTA and CDR2 FQGNSA. The CDR3 has 15 residues. V was clipped by 0 bases and J by 9 bases, with 12 bases between them. Looking up the rest from reference TRBV7-2 and TRBJ1-6 gives the full variable domain: GAGVSQSPSNKVTEKGKDVELRCDPISGHTALYWYRQSLGQGLEFLIYFQGNSAPDKSGLPSDRFSAERTGGSVSTLTIQRTQQEDSAVYLCASSLAGHDISPLHFGNGTRLTVT.

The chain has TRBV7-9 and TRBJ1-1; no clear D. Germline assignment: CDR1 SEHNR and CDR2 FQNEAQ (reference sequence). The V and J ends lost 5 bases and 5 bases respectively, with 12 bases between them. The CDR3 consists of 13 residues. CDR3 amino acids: CASSLLVSTEAFF. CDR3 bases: TGTGCCAGCAGCCTCCTCGTGAGTACTGAAGCTTTCTTT. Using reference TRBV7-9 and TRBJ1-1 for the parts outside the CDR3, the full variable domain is DTGVSQNPRHKITKRGQNVTFRCDPISEHNRLYWYRQTLGQGPEFLTYFQNEAQLEKSRLLSDRFSAERPKGSFSTLEIQRTEQGDSAMYLCASSLLVSTEAFFGQGTRLTVV.

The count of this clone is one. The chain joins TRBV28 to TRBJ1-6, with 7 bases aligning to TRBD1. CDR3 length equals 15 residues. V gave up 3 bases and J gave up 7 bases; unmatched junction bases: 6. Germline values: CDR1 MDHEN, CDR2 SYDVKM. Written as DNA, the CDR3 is TGTGCCAGCAGTTTCCGACAGGGCTTCAATTCACCCCTCCACTTT. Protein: CASSFRQGFNSPLHF.

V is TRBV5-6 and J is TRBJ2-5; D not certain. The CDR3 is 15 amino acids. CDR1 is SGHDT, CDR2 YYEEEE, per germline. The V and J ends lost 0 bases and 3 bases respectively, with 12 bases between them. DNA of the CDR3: TGTGCCAGCAGCTTGGCCCCGCAAGTTAAAGAGACCCAGTACTTC. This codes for CASSLAPQVKETQYF.

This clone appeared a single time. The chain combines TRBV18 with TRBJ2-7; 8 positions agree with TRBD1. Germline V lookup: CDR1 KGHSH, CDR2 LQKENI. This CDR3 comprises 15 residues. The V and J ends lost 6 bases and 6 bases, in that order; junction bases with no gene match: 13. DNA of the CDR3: TGTGCCAGCTCCCGGGACGGGACAGGTGCCACCGAGCAGTACTTC. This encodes CASSRDGTGATEQYF.

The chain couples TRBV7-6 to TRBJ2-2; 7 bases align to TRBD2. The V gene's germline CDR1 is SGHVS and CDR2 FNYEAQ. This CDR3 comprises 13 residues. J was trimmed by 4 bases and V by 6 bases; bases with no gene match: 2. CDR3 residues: CASRWGGTGELFF. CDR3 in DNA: TGTGCCAGCAGGTGGGGGGGCACCGGGGAGCTGTTTTTT.

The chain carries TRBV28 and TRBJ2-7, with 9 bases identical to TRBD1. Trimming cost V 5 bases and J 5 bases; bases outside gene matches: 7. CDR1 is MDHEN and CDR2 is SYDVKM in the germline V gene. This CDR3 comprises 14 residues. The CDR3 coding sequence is TGTGCCAGCAGTCCGGGACAGGGTTCGCACGAGCAGTACTTC. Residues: CASSPGQGSHEQYF.

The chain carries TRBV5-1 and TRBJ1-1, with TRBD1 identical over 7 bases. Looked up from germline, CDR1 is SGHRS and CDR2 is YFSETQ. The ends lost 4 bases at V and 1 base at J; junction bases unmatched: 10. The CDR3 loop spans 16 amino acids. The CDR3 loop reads CASSGPTGTANTEAFF. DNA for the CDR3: TGCGCCAGCAGCGGACCGACAGGGACCGCGAACACTGAAGCTTTCTTT.

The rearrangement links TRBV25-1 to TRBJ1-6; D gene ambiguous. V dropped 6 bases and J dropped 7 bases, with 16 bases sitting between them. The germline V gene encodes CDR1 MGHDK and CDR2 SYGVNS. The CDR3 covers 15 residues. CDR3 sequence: CASREGGSGNSPLHF. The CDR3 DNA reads TGTGCCAGCAGGGAAGGAGGTTCGGGCAATTCACCCCTCCACTTT.

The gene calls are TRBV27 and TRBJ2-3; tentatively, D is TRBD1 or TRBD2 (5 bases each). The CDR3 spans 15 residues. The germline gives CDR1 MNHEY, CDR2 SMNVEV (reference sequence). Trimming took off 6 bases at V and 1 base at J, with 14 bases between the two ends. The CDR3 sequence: CASSPGTYGTDTQYF. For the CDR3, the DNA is TGTGCCAGCAGCCCCGGGACCTATGGCACAGATACGCAGTATTTT.

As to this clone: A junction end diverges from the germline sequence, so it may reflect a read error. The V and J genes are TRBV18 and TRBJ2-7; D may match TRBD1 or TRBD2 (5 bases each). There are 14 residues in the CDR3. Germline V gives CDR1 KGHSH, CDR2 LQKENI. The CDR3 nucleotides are TGTGCCAGCTCCCCACGGATTGGGGGCTACGAGCAGTACTTC. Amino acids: CASSPRIGGYEQYF.

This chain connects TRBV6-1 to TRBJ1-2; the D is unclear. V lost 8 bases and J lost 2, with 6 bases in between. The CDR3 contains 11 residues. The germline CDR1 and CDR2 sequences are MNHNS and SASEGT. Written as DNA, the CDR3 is TGTGCCAGCGTGAGAAACTATGGCTACACCTTC. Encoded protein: CASVRNYGYTF.

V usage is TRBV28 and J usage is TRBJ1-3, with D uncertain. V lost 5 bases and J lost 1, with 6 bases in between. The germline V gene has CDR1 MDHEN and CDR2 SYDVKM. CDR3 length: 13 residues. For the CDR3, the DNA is TGTGCCAGCAGTACCAATTCTGGAAACACCATATATTTT. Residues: CASSTNSGNTIYF.

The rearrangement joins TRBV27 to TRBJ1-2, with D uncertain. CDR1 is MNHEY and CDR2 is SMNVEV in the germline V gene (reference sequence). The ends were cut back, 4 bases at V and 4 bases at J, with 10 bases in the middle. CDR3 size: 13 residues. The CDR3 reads CASSSIGAYGYTF. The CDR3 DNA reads TGTGCCAGCAGTTCGATAGGCGCCTATGGCTACACCTTC.

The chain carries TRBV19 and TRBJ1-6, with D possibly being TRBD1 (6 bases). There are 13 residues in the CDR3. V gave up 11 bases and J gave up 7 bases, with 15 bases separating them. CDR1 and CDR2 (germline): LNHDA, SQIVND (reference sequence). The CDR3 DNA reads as TGTGCCGTATCACAGGGCCTAAATTCACCCCTCCACTTT. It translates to CAVSQGLNSPLHF.

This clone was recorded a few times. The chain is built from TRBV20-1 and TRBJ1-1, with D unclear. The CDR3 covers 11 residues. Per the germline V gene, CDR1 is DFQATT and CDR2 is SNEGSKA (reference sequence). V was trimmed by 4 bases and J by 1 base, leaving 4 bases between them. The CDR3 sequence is CSATENTEAFF. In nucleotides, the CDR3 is TGCAGTGCTACGGAGAACACTGAAGCTTTCTTT.

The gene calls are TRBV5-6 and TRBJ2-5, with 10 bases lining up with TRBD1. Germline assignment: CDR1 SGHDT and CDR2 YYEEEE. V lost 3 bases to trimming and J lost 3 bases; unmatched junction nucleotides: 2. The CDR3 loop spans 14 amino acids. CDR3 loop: CASSYGTGEETQYF. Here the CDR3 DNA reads TGTGCCAGCAGCTACGGGACAGGGGAAGAGACCCAGTACTTC.

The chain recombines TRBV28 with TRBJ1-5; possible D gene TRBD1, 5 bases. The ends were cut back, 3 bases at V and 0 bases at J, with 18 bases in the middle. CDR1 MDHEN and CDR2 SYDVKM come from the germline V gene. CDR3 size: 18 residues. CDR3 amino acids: CASSLAIGGIYSNQPQHF. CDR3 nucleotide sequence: TGTGCCAGCAGTTTGGCTATTGGGGGGATCTATAGCAATCAGCCCCAGCATTTT.

The CDR3 DNA follows: TGTGCTAGTGGTTTTCAAGATGGACATCCAGTATATGGCTACACCTTC. Amino acid sequence: CASGFQDGHPVYGYTF. The gene calls are TRBV12-5 and TRBJ1-2, with a possible D match to TRBD1 (5 bases). Trimming stripped 3 bases from V and 5 bases from J, with 19 bases between. CDR1 and CDR2 from the germline V gene are LGHNT and FRNRAP. This CDR3 has 16 residues.

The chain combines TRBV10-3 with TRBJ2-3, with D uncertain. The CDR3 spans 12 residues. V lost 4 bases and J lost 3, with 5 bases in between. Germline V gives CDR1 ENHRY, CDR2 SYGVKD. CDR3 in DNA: TGTGCCATCAGTGCCTCGACAGATACGCAGTATTTT. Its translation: CAISASTDTQYF.

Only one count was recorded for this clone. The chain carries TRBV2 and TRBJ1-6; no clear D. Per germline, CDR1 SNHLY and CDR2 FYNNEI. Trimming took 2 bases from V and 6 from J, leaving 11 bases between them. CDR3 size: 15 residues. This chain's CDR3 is CASSELDPTNSPLHF. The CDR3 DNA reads TGTGCCAGCAGTGAACTGGACCCTACTAATTCACCCCTCCACTTT.